This paragraph covers one TCR beta chain sequence. Its antigen is still unknown. Per-nucleotide qualities are absent, and no much larger clonotype sits a single base away. The data belong to a study of blood T cell repertoires in COVID-19 (dated by TCRdb to about 2020). About the full investigation: Collaborator samples came from the United States, Italy and Spain and covered acute and convalescent phases of COVID-19. The material from the prospective study consisted of cDNA or gDNA derived from T cells, B-cell-depleted T cells, or PBMCs. Subjects who had been exposed to COVID-19, were actively infected with it, or had recovered from it provided the deeply sampled blood TCRbeta repertoires that made up the dataset. The repertoires were released in a freely available public database intended as a resource for research on the immune response to SARS-CoV-2. The samples were drawn from the first 160 participants of the ongoing ImmuneRACE study and from over a thousand subjects provided by 6 global collaborators. Sample metadata almost always included a de-identified subject ID, COVID-19 status, age in years and sex. Where available, HLA class I and class II types were obtained from metadata supplied by the sample provider rather than from assay-based typing. Findings and caveats that apply to the study as a whole: Clinical and demographic metadata were provided uncurated, with the amount varying by source and participant.

The junction shows trimming of 1 base on V and 1 base on J, plus 11 bases between the germline ends. As encoded in the germline V gene, CDR1 is SGHRS while CDR2 is YFSETQ. From cysteine to phenylalanine, the CDR3 is 15 amino acids long. Of all the DNA, just the CDR3 is kept, 45 bases in frame from base 1. The immunoSEQ Assay, a bias-controlled multiplex PCR, was used to amplify TCRbeta CDR3 regions from genomic DNA. Processing in the source paper ran as follows. Nucleated cell counts per sample were estimated from amplification of reference gene primers within the assay. To quantify the absolute abundance of each unique TCRbeta CDR3 rearrangement, sequence reads were collapsed and filtered. For each sample, productive Simpson clonality was calculated as the square root of Simpson's diversity index over productive rearrangements. The table was pulled from immuneACCESS by TCRdb, which kept in-frame rearrangements only. Such tables lose some clones; where checked, under half of the loss comes from unresolved V genes, and the rest has no known cause. Clonal size and the V and J genes are those of that table, whereas D and trimming came from the DNA. For this sample there are roughly 280,000 clones; roughly nine tenths appear just once. 2% to 2.5% of the sample goes to the ten largest clones.

Collaborating institutions collected whole blood in K2EDTA tubes following their own protocols. For TCRbeta analysis, collaborators shipped samples in one of three forms: frozen whole blood, isolated PBMCs, or DNA extracted from either of those sample types. The sample consisted of peripheral blood. The clonotype comes from a man aged 45 to 65 with acute or convalescent COVID-19. The chain joins TRBV5-1 to TRBJ2-5, and perhaps TRBD1 as D gene, on 5 matching bases. DNA sequence: TGCGCCAGCAGCTTGAGGGGATCTCGCCAAGAGACCCAGTACTTC. It translates as CASSLRGSRQETQYF. The CDR3, completed at both ends by the reference TRBV5-1 and TRBJ2-5 genes, gives the full variable domain KAGVTQTPRYLIKTRGQQVTLSCSPISGHRSVSWYQQTPGQGLQFLFEYFSETQRNKGNFPGRFSGRQFSNSRSEMNVSTLELGDSALYLCASSLRGSRQETQYFGPGTRLLVL.